These T cell receptor beta chains were read from a single sample in a study of T cells in Graves' hyperthyroidism and ophthalmopathy. TCRdb re-called the multiplex PCR reads with MiXCR, one entry per CDR3 protein. The sample has fewer than 400,000 distinct CDR3 sequences, around an eighth seen once; the top ten hold 25% to 30%. Sequenced material: blood. These receptors were taken from a man aged 50 or older with Graves' ophthalmopathy. The CDR3 runs from the conserved cysteine through the conserved F or W. D genes are given only for firm matches. Some rows mark clone size as missing; the rest say once, few, many or name a class of expanded clone.

TRBV24-1	TRBJ2-3	TRBD2	NA	TGTGCCACCAGTGAGGGAGGGGCATCTACGCAGTATTTT	CATSEGGASTQYF
TRBV2	TRBJ1-1	NA	many	TGTGCCAGTGCTATAGAGCGGGAAGCTTTCTTT	CASAIEREAFF
TRBV7-8	TRBJ1-2	TRBD1	many	TGCGCCAGCAGCTCGGGACAGGGGGCTAACTATGGCTACACCTTC	CASSSGQGANYGYTF
TRBV10-3	TRBJ2-3	TRBD1	NA	TGTGCCATCAGTGAAGGGGGCGGCGCAGATACGCAGTATTTT	CAISEGGGADTQYF
TRBV4-1	TRBJ1-1	NA	NA	TGCGCCAGCAGCCACCCACAGGGTTTCGGTACTGAAGCTTTCTTT	CASSHPQGFGTEAFF
TRBV3-1	TRBJ2-3	NA	many	TGTGCCAGCAGCCGAGGCCACAGGGGAGGCGATACGCAGTATTTT	CASSRGHRGGDTQYF
TRBV9	TRBJ2-3	TRBD2	NA	TGTGCCAGCAGCCCAACGCCGGGACTAGTGGCAGATACGCAGTATTTT	CASSPTPGLVADTQYF
TRBV3-1	TRBJ2-7	TRBD2	many	TGTGCCAGCAGCCTCATAGCGGGAGGGCCGTCAGAGCAGTACTTC	CASSLIAGGPSEQYF
TRBV12-5	TRBJ1-1	NA	many	TGTGCTAGTGGTTTGGTGAACACTGAAGCTTTCTTT	CASGLVNTEAFF
TRBV6-1	TRBJ2-5	TRBD2	few	TGTGCCAGCCAGCCCGCGGGAGCCCGACAAGAGACCCAGTACTTC	CASQPAGARQETQYF
TRBV7-9	TRBJ2-2	TRBD2	NA	TGTGCCAGCAGCTTCACTAGCGGGTCCACCGGGGAGCTGTTTTTT	CASSFTSGSTGELFF
TRBV9	TRBJ2-1	TRBD2	NA	TGTGCCAGCGGGGGAGGGAATCAATACAATGAGCAGTTCTTC	CASGGGNQYNEQFF
TRBV3-1	TRBJ2-3	NA	many	TGTGCCAGCAGCCAAGTCGGAGATACGCAGTATTTT	CASSQVGDTQYF
TRBV13	TRBJ2-7	NA	many	TGTGCCAGCAGCTTAGGCCTTCTGCCAGAGGCGGGTCGGTACTTC	CASSLGLLPEAGRYF
TRBV7-9	TRBJ1-2	NA	NA	TGTGCCAGCAGCTTAGGCGGCGGGGGGAGCTATGGCTACACCTTC	CASSLGGGGSYGYTF
TRBV5-1	TRBJ2-3	TRBD1	many	TGCGCCAGCAGCTGCGAACTCTCGACAGGGTGCACAGATACGCAGTATTTT	CASSCELSTGCTDTQYF
TRBV19	TRBJ1-5	NA	NA	TGTGCCAGTAGCCCCGGGGGGGTGAGCAATCAGCCCCAGCATTTT	CASSPGGVSNQPQHF
TRBV12-3/TRBV12-4	TRBJ2-1	TRBD2	NA	TGTGCCAGCAGTCCCGGGACTAGCGTAGAGCAGTTCTTC	CASSPGTSVEQFF
TRBV12-3/TRBV12-4	TRBJ2-5	TRBD1	many	TGTGCCAGCAGCCTAAAGCTATCGGAGCACAGGGGCCAAGAGACCCAGTACTTC	CASSLKLSEHRGQETQYF
TRBV29-1	TRBJ2-3	TRBD2	few	TGCAGCGTTGGGAGCGTTCGGGAGGGCCCTGATACGCAGTATTTT	CSVGSVREGPDTQYF
TRBV19	TRBJ2-1	NA	NA	TGTGCCAGTAGTACACGCGGGACGGACCACAATGAGCAGTTCTTC	CASSTRGTDHNEQFF
TRBV6-1	TRBJ1-4	NA	NA	TGTGCCAGCAGTACGAAGGTAGTGGGGGAAGACCTGTTTTTT	CASSTKVVGEDLFF
TRBV5-8	TRBJ1-2	TRBD1	few	TGTGCCAGCAGCTCGGACAGGTTTGGCTATGGCTACACCTTC	CASSSDRFGYGYTF
TRBV7-9	TRBJ2-3	NA	NA	TGTGCCAGCAGCCCCCTTACGGGCGCAGATACGCAGTATTTT	CASSPLTGADTQYF
TRBV2	TRBJ1-6	NA	NA	TGTGCCAGCAGTGAAGCGCGGGTGGGGATGGCCCTCCACTTT	CASSEARVGMALHF
TRBV5-4	TRBJ1-3	TRBD1	NA	TGTGCCAGCAGCGTGGGACAGGGAAACACCATATATTTT	CASSVGQGNTIYF
TRBV2	TRBJ2-3	TRBD2	many	TGTGCCAGCGAGACTAGCGGGAGCACAGATACGCAGTATTTT	CASETSGSTDTQYF
TRBV11-3	TRBJ2-7	TRBD1	many	TGTGCCAGCAGCTTAGAAGGGACAGGAGGTTCCGAGCAGTACTTC	CASSLEGTGGSEQYF
TRBV6-1	TRBJ2-2	TRBD2	NA	TGTGCCAGCCGTACTCTAGCGGGTATAAACACCGGGGAGCTGTTTTTT	CASRTLAGINTGELFF
TRBV5-1	TRBJ2-7	TRBD2	NA	TGCGCCAGCAGCTTGTCGGCTAGCGGGAGGGCCGGCTACGAGCAGTACTTC	CASSLSASGRAGYEQYF
TRBV11-3	TRBJ2-3	NA	many	TGTGCCAGCAGCTCCGGACCACTCACAGATACGCAGTATTTT	CASSSGPLTDTQYF
TRBV7-9	TRBJ2-3	TRBD2	many	TGTGCCAGCAGCAAAATAGCGGGGGACACAGATACGCAGTATTTT	CASSKIAGDTDTQYF
TRBV5-4	TRBJ2-3	TRBD2	few	TGTGCCAGCAGCTTGGGGTTTGGAGCGGGGGGCACAGATACGCAGTATTTT	CASSLGFGAGGTDTQYF
TRBV5-1	TRBJ2-2	TRBD2	few	TGCGCCAGCAGCACTGGACTAGCGGGAGTCGCGGGGACCGGGGAGCTGTTTTTT	CASSTGLAGVAGTGELFF
TRBV28	TRBJ1-6	NA	many	TGTGCCAGCCAGGGACACCTAAATTCACCCCTCCACTTT	CASQGHLNSPLHF
TRBV18	TRBJ2-5	TRBD2	many	TGTGCCAGCTCACCACTGACTAGCGGGATTCAAGAGACCCAGTACTTC	CASSPLTSGIQETQYF
TRBV6-4	TRBJ2-1	NA	many	TGTGCCAGCAGTGCTGGGGACTTAAACTACAATGAGCAGTTCTTC	CASSAGDLNYNEQFF
TRBV12-3/TRBV12-4	TRBJ1-5	NA	many	TGTGCCAGCAGTACTACCCATCAGCCCCAGCATTTT	CASSTTHQPQHF
TRBV12-3/TRBV12-4	TRBJ1-6	NA	many	TGTGCCCAGCAGTTGGTGGGCAGCTCCTATAATTCACCCCTCCACTTT	CAQQLVGSSYNSPLHF
TRBV30	TRBJ2-7	TRBD2	many	TGTGCCTGGAGTGCAGCGGGAGAGCAGTACTTC	CAWSAAGEQYF
TRBV11-2	TRBJ2-5	NA	many	TGTGCCAGCAGCTTAGATAGCCCGCCCCGAGAGACCCAGTACTTC	CASSLDSPPRETQYF